The clone carrying this T cell receptor (beta chain) turned up a few times. As yet, its antigen is unknown. These data originate in a study of T cell repertoires in cytomegalovirus infection. Study overall: The authors used CMV epitopes that were HLA-C-restricted (recently identified) and HLA-B-restricted (well studied). Public TCR beta signatures marked donors with CMV infection and the matching HLA. Overall study findings and caveats: People with CMV and the relevant HLA were identified by cumulative public TCR beta family frequency. HLA-C-restricted TCR beta clonotypes specific for CMV led the ex vivo response.

The CDR3 is made up of 14 amino acids. Losses at the gene ends were 3 bases for V and 4 bases for J; bases not matched to a gene: 4. In germline, CDR1 is SEHNR, CDR2 FQNEAQ (reference sequence). Each CDR3 protein gets one entry after TCRdb re-called the reads with MiXCR. The sample records about 890,000 distinct CDR3 sequences, around 32% being singletons. The receptor's source is a human donor in good health (CMV status not recorded). Some clones in this sample may be carry-over from other donors' samples. The chain recombines TRBV7-9 with TRBJ2-5, with 8 positions matching TRBD1. The sequenced sample was cultured CD8+ T cells from PBMCs, obtained from culture after CMV antigen stimulation. The CDR3 loop is CASSFTGGRETQYF. The CDR3 nucleotides read TGTGCCAGCAGCTTCACAGGGGGACGAGAGACCCAGTACTTC.